The 30 T cell receptor beta chains reported below all come from one sample, sequenced in a study of post-analysis software for immune sequencing data. Points from the study as a whole: Among four or five TRBV segments more frequent in patients than controls were TRBV5-6, TRBV5-1 and TRBV20-1.

These receptors are not linked to any known antigen. TCR beta cDNA libraries had unique molecular identifiers. TCRdb re-called the PCR reads through MiXCR, storing one row per CDR3 protein. The sample lists approximately 690,000 distinct CDR3 sequences, roughly three fifths seen once, with around 11% in the top ten. Sequencing used blood. Source of these receptors: a girl aged 2-10 years with multiple sclerosis.

This clonotype was detected only once. This chain joins TRBV11-1 and TRBJ2-4; 15 bases line up with TRBD2. With 4 bases clipped from V and 3 bases from J, the junction kept 16 bases outside the gene matches. This CDR3 contains 21 residues. Germline V gives CDR1 SGHAT, CDR2 FQDESV (reference sequence). CDR3 nucleotide sequence: TGTGCCAGCAGCTCCTTTCTTGCGGGACTAGCGGGAGGACGTGACAAAAACATTCAGTACTTC. Translation gives CASSSFLAGLAGGRDKNIQYF.

The V and J genes are TRBV7-9 and TRBJ2-5; 9 nucleotides agree with TRBD1. The end of the DNA is better explained by TRBJ2-7, so the J call may be wrong. Germline loops: CDR1 SEHNR, CDR2 FQNEAQ (reference sequence). CDR3 length: 14 amino acids. The CDR3 is CASSLGTGDHEQYF. As DNA, the CDR3 is TGTGCCAGCAGCTTAGGGACAGGGGACCACGAGCAGTACTTC.

The V gene is TRBV5-1, the J gene TRBJ2-5; 9 nucleotides agree with TRBD2. The J call may be in error: the DNA end matches TRBJ2-7 better. This CDR3 contains 14 residues. Germline CDR1 reads SGHRS; CDR2 reads YFSETQ. CDR3 coding DNA: TGCGCCAGCAGCCGGACTAGCGAGTTCTACGAGCAGTACTTC. Its translation: CASSRTSEFYEQYF.

The chain has TRBV21-1 and TRBJ2-7; the table's D call of TRBD1 was not tested on the DNA. TRBV21-1 is noted as a pseudogene. The CDR3 loop spans 15 amino acids. This CDR3 is CASSKAQANSYEQYF. The CDR3 DNA reads as TGTGCCAGCAGCAAAGCACAGGCTAACTCCTACGAGCAGTACTTC.

V and J are TRBV29-1 and TRBJ2-5; the D is unclear. Germline CDR1 is SQVTM and CDR2 is ANQGSEA. V was shortened by 1 base and J by 1 base, with 1 base between the two germline ends. The CDR3 is 11 residues long. The CDR3 region is CSVEVQETQYF. CDR3 bases: TGCAGCGTTGAAGTCCAAGAGACCCAGTACTTC.

V gene TRBV12-3 or TRBV12-4 combines with J gene TRBJ2-3; no reliable D call. With 6 bases removed from V and 0 bases from J, the gap between germline ends came to 16 bases. The CDR3 is made up of 16 amino acids. CDR3 residues: CASSSLGPASTDTQYF. The CDR3 coding sequence is TGTGCCAGCAGCTCCCTCGGACCAGCGAGCACAGATACGCAGTATTTT.

The count of this clonotype is one. This sequence joins TRBV2 and TRBJ2-3, with unresolved D. Trimming removed 6 bases at V and 0 bases at J, with 16 bases between. CDR3 length: 16 residues. CDR1 SNHLY and CDR2 FYNNEI come from the germline V gene. CDR3 in amino acids: CASSAATIPSTDTQYF. The CDR3 DNA reads as TGTGCCAGCAGCGCAGCGACAATTCCTAGCACAGATACGCAGTATTTT. The full variable domain, completed using reference TRBV2 and TRBJ2-3, is EPEVTQTPSHQVTQMGQEVILRCVPISNHLYFYWYRQILGQKVEFLVSFYNNEISEKSEIFDDQFSVERPDGSNFTLKIRSTKLEDSAMYFCASSAATIPSTDTQYFGPGTRLTVL.

This clonotype was seen repeatedly, ten times or more. V usage is TRBV29-1 and J usage is TRBJ2-5; D is perhaps TRBD1 (6 bases). Trimming shortened V by 7 bases and J by 1 base, and 16 bases separated the two germline ends. This CDR3 spans 14 amino acids. Germline values: CDR1 SQVTM, CDR2 ANQGSEA. The CDR3 protein is CSGFTSDSQETQYF. The CDR3 bases are TGCAGCGGCTTCACTTCGGACAGCCAAGAGACCCAGTACTTC.

This rearrangement joins TRBV6-2 or TRBV6-3 to TRBJ2-4, with a tentative D call TRBD2 (6 bases). CDR1 and CDR2 from the germline V gene are MNHEY and SVGEGT. There are 18 residues in the CDR3. V shed 2 bases and J shed 1 base, with 18 bases lying between them. CDR3 protein: CASSYRPGTGVAKNIQYF. The CDR3 bases are TGTGCCAGCAGTTACCGCCCAGGGACGGGGGTCGCCAAAAACATTCAGTACTTC.

V is TRBV6-2 or TRBV6-3 and J is TRBJ2-1, with TRBD2 matching over 7 bases. V was clipped by 6 bases and J by 4 bases; unmatched bases: 15. CDR1 and CDR2 from the germline V gene are MNHEY and SVGEGT. The CDR3 totals 17 residues. The CDR3 here is CASSLPQASGLYNEQFF. CDR3 DNA sequence: TGTGCCAGCAGCCTCCCCCAAGCTAGCGGATTGTACAATGAGCAGTTCTTC.

The chain carries TRBV29-1 and TRBJ2-7, with TRBD1 matching over 7 bases. V was pared by 5 bases and J by 6 bases, with 16 bases of the junction left unmatched. This CDR3 contains 15 residues. The germline V gene has CDR1 SQVTM and CDR2 ANQGSEA. The CDR3 bases are TGCAGCGTTCTATGGACAGGTCAGGAATCGGGCGAGCAGTACTTC. This sequence encodes CSVLWTGQESGEQYF.

The chain recombines TRBV6-5 with TRBJ1-1; no definite D call. The V end lost 2 bases, the J end lost 1 base, and 5 bases lay between the germline ends. In germline, CDR1 is MNHEY, CDR2 SVGAGI. The CDR3 runs 13 residues. CDR3 coding DNA: TGTGCCAGCAGTTACATAGGGAACACTGAAGCTTTCTTT. Protein: CASSYIGNTEAFF.

This clonotype showed up just a few times. Relative to the germline gene, one junction end is altered; a read error may explain this. The rearrangement joins TRBV3-1 to TRBJ1-2; TRBD1 aligns across 7 bases. This CDR3 comprises 15 residues. CDR1 and CDR2 (germline): LGHDT, YNNKEL (reference sequence). The CDR3 bases are TGTGCCAGCAGCGCCCGGGACAGAAAAAACTATGGCTGCACCTTC. This translates into CASSARDRKNYGCTF.

This sequence joins TRBV4-3 and TRBJ1-1; D is perhaps TRBD1 (5 bases). The CDR3 spans 16 residues. Per the germline V gene, CDR1 is LGHNA and CDR2 is YSLEER. The ends were cut back, 0 bases at V and 5 bases at J, with 16 bases in the middle. CDR3 loop: CASSQDWARAQTEAFF. The CDR3 DNA is TGCGCCAGCAGCCAAGATTGGGCCAGGGCGCAAACTGAAGCTTTCTTT.

The rearrangement links TRBV5-4 to TRBJ2-3, with 13 nucleotides matching TRBD2. The V segment lost 3 bases and the J segment 1 base; nucleotides outside the gene matches: 8. In germline, CDR1 is SGHNT, CDR2 YYREEE (reference sequence). This CDR3 has 18 residues. CDR3: CASSYGLAGDVGTDTQYF. CDR3 nucleotide sequence: TGTGCCAGCAGCTACGGACTAGCGGGGGATGTTGGCACAGATACGCAGTATTTT.

V and J are TRBV11-2 and TRBJ2-3, with D possibly TRBD2 on 6 matching bases. Germline CDR1 reads SGHAT; CDR2 reads FQNNGV. Trimming pared 5 bases from V and 2 bases from J, leaving 14 bases between. The length of the CDR3 is 15 residues. This CDR3 is CASSPWGGNTDTQYF. CDR3 coding DNA: TGTGCCAGCAGCCCCTGGGGCGGGAACACAGATACGCAGTATTTT.

The V call is TRBV10-3, the J call TRBJ2-7; TRBD2 might be the D (6 bases). Germline lookup yields CDR1 ENHRY and CDR2 SYGVKD. This CDR3 contains 13 residues. The V gene lost 10 bases and the J gene lost 1 base, with 14 bases spanning the gap. The CDR3 region has the DNA TGTGCCACCGGGACTGTACCTTCCTACGAGCAGTACTTC. Protein: CATGTVPSYEQYF.

This chain links TRBV6-2 or TRBV6-3 with TRBJ2-1, with D perhaps TRBD1 or TRBD2 (6 bases each). The CDR3 runs to 18 residues. The germline V gene encodes CDR1 MNHEY and CDR2 SVGEGT. The V gene lost 2 bases and the J gene lost 5 bases, with 22 bases spanning the gap. CDR3 bases: TGTGCCAGCAGTTACCCACAGGGACTTCCAATATCCCACAATGAGCAGTTCTTC. This gives the protein CASSYPQGLPISHNEQFF.

The chain couples TRBV7-2 to TRBJ2-7; 8 nucleotides align to TRBD1. After removal of 5 bases from V and 4 bases from J, the junction contained 10 bases not matched to a gene. This CDR3 is built from 15 residues. Germline V CDR1 and CDR2: SGHTA, FQGNSA. In DNA, the CDR3 is TGTGCCAGCAGCCGGCCTCAGGGGGCAAAGTACGAGCAGTACTTC. It specifies CASSRPQGAKYEQYF.

The chain carries TRBV20-1 and TRBJ2-1; D unresolved. The germline V gene has CDR1 DFQATT and CDR2 SNEGSKA (reference sequence). The CDR3 contains 16 residues. The V gene lost 7 bases and the J gene lost 4 bases, with 23 bases spanning the gap. The CDR3 protein is CSVLVGSAVFYNEQFF. The DNA for the CDR3 is TGCAGTGTTTTAGTGGGTTCGGCAGTCTTTTACAATGAGCAGTTCTTC.

The genes are TRBV20-1 and TRBJ1-1, with no clear D. The germline CDR1 and CDR2 sequences are DFQATT and SNEGSKA (reference sequence). Trimming left V 0 bases short and J 6 bases short, with 14 bases between. The CDR3 has 14 residues. The CDR3 here is CSARDNRGGAEAFF. The DNA for the CDR3 is TGCAGTGCTAGAGATAACCGGGGAGGCGCTGAAGCTTTCTTT.

The rearrangement joins TRBV5-1 to TRBJ2-4; 9 bases agree with TRBD1. The closer fit of TRBJ2-7 to the DNA end suggests the J call may be wrong. CDR1 is SGHRS, CDR2 YFSETQ, per germline. The CDR3 consists of 15 residues. CDR3 loop: CASSLPGQGVFEQYF. Written as DNA, the CDR3 is TGCGCCAGCAGCTTACCGGGACAGGGCGTATTCGAGCAGTACTTC.

This chain links TRBV11-2 with TRBJ2-5; 9 nucleotides match TRBD1. With 5 bases clipped from V and 4 bases from J, the junction kept 5 bases outside the gene matches. CDR1 and CDR2 from the germline V gene are SGHAT and FQNNGV. The CDR3 covers 14 residues. The CDR3 spells CASSGYRGRETQYF. The DNA for the CDR3 is TGTGCCAGCAGCGGCTACAGGGGGCGAGAGACCCAGTACTTC.

This chain connects TRBV29-1 to TRBJ2-5; TRBD1 is a possible D gene (5 bases). CDR1 and CDR2 (germline): SQVTM, ANQGSEA. This CDR3 has 14 amino acids. Trimming removed 1 base from V and 11 bases from J, with 20 bases in between. CDR3 amino acids: CSVEGPGLGNEQYF. The CDR3 coding sequence is TGCAGCGTTGAAGGGCCAGGGCTTGGGAATGAGCAGTACTTC.

This chain connects TRBV7-9 to TRBJ1-4; D not certain. Looked up from germline, CDR1 is SEHNR and CDR2 is FQNEAQ (reference sequence). Trimming removed 4 bases at V and 6 bases at J, with 3 bases between. The CDR3 covers 11 residues. The CDR3 spells CASSWDEKLFF. As DNA, the CDR3 is TGTGCCAGCAGCTGGGATGAAAAACTGTTTTTT.

The chain uses TRBV18 and TRBJ2-7; TRBD2 matches at 10 bases. V was pared by 3 bases and J by 0 bases, with 17 bases of the junction left unmatched. Germline V lookup: CDR1 KGHSH, CDR2 LQKENI. The CDR3 length is 20 residues. CDR3 DNA sequence: TGTGCCAGCTCACCGTCGCGGGCTAGCGGGAGCACCCTTAACTCCTACGAGCAGTACTTC. Translation: CASSPSRASGSTLNSYEQYF.

This clonotype was seen a single time. The rearrangement links TRBV25-1 to TRBJ2-1; TRBD1 aligns across 8 bases. This CDR3 has 16 amino acids. V was pared by 4 bases and J by 4 bases, with 9 bases of the junction left unmatched. Germline values: CDR1 MGHDK, CDR2 SYGVNS. CDR3 amino acids: CASSALGTGIYNEQFF. CDR3 coding DNA: TGTGCCAGCAGTGCCCTCGGGACAGGAATTTACAATGAGCAGTTCTTC.

This clonotype showed up just a few times. The J gene is TRBJ2-1, the V gene TRBV4-3; the D call may be TRBD1 or TRBD2 (5 bases each). CDR1 and CDR2 from the germline V gene are LGHNA and YSLEER. V was cut by 0 bases and J by 6 bases, with 12 bases left in between. The CDR3 is 15 amino acids. The DNA of the CDR3 is TGCGCCAGCAGCCAAGATCGGGGACGCGGCAATGAGCAGTTCTTC. Amino acid sequence: CASSQDRGRGNEQFF.

CDR3 nucleotide sequence: TGTGCCAGCAGTTACCGACAGCTGAGCGGGGGGATCTACAATGAGCAGTACTTC. Translated, it gives CASSYRQLSGGIYNEQYF. This chain uses TRBV6-2 or TRBV6-3 with TRBJ2-1; TRBD2 matches 9 bases. The DNA end is a closer match to TRBJ2-7, so the J assignment may be wrong. The CDR3 is made up of 18 amino acids. In germline, CDR1 is MNHEY, CDR2 SVGEGT.

This chain connects TRBV7-8 to TRBJ2-3; a weak D match, TRBD2 (6 bases). Trimming shortened V by 5 bases and J by 2 bases, and 14 bases separated the two germline ends. CDR3 length equals 15 residues. CDR1 and CDR2 from the germline V gene are SGHVS and FQNEAQ. The DNA of the CDR3 is TGTGCCAGCAGCCCCGGCGGGGCGCTCACAGATACGCAGTATTTT. It translates to CASSPGGALTDTQYF.